The clone carrying this T cell receptor beta chain was seen repeatedly, ten times or more. Its matching antigen is unknown. The read terminates 3 residues before the CDR3 end, so the remaining end is supplied by the germline J gene. V was trimmed by 6 bases and J by 6 bases, leaving 20 bases between them. The CDR3 is made up of 14 amino acids. The germline V gene encodes CDR1 SQVTM and CDR2 ANQGSEA. This record comes from a study of T cell clonality in common variable immunodeficiency. Study findings and constraints: T cell subpopulation sequencing would be needed to explain CVID clonality.

Caucasian heritage predominated among both patients and controls. Profiled with immunoSEQ multiplex PCR; TCRdb holds only in-frame clones, not every one. The sample presents 45,000 to 60,000 clones, none singletons. The sequence was collected from a person aged 18 to 75 in good health. Specimen: peripheral blood mononuclear cells. V and J are TRBV29-1 and TRBJ1-2; D is possibly TRBD1 (5 bases). CDR3 sequence: CSVDHSAGLNGYTF. The CDR3 DNA, read in part, is TGCAGCGTGGACCACTCCGCAGGGCTCAATGGC.